A single TCR beta chain is shown here with its context. Its target is not known. The CDR3 runs to 16 residues. The junction had 4 bases not matched to a gene; V was cut back by 2 bases and J by 2 bases. Germline loops: CDR1 SGHTA, CDR2 FQGNSA. The data belong to a study of T cell responses to AZD1222 COVID-19 vaccine. General study findings and limits: Most donors were white British and more were female, and clonal diversity was possibly underestimated. Only a handful of AZD1222 recipients were seropositive at baseline.

This table comes from immunoSEQ multiplex PCR, and its TCRdb copy is limited to in-frame clones, with some not included. Of about 95,000 clones in the sample, less than 90% were seen once. The specimen was peripheral blood, collected on day 0 of AZD1222 vaccination. The V gene is TRBV7-2, the J gene TRBJ2-7; 12 nucleotides match TRBD2. This sequence originates from an adult in good health. The CDR3 DNA reads TGTGCCAGCAGCTTAAGGGCTAGCGGGGGGGCCTACGAGCAGTACTTC. It encodes CASSLRASGGAYEQYF.